The next 5 T cell receptor beta chains were all read from a single sample in a study of cytomegalovirus exposure and HLA in healthy donors. PCR primers comprised 60 Vbeta and 13 Jbeta primers. Profiling relied on immunoSEQ multiplex PCR, and the TCRdb table lists in-frame clones only, not all of them. There are about 140,000 clones in the sample; roughly 80% occur only once, and 5% to 5.5% lies in the top ten. The specimen sequenced was PBMCs. All receptors derive from a male donor in good health and CMV-seronegative.

This chain connects TRBV7-9 to TRBJ2-3; D uncertain. Per germline, CDR1 SEHNR and CDR2 FQNEAQ (reference sequence). Trimming stripped 5 bases from V and 0 bases from J, with 15 bases between. The CDR3 covers 16 residues. The CDR3 reads CASSPQGEPSTDTQYF. CDR3 bases: TGTGCCAGCAGCCCACAAGGAGAACCTAGCACAGATACGCAGTATTTT.

The chain couples TRBV30 to TRBJ2-3, with no clear D. Germline loops: CDR1 GTSNPN, CDR2 SVGIG (reference sequence). V was trimmed by 0 bases and J by 2 bases, leaving 6 bases between them. The CDR3 consists of 13 residues. The CDR3 nucleotides read TGTGCCTGGAGTGTTCCGGTCACAGATACGCAGTATTTT. Protein: CAWSVPVTDTQYF.

This sequence joins TRBV5-4 and TRBJ1-3; TRBD1 is a possible D gene (5 bases). The germline CDR1 and CDR2 sequences are SGHNT and YYREEE (reference sequence). The length of the CDR3 is 16 residues. With 2 bases removed from V and 0 bases from J, the gap between germline ends came to 12 bases. CDR3 in DNA: TGTGCCAGCAGCTTATTTTCAGGGAACTCTGGAAACACCATATATTTT. This sequence encodes CASSLFSGNSGNTIYF.

This clone was counted between two and nine times. V usage is TRBV7-9 and J usage is TRBJ1-5; 7 nucleotides align to TRBD1. The V gene end was trimmed by 5 bases and the J gene end by 0 bases; junction bases not matched to a gene: 13. Germline V lookup: CDR1 SEHNR, CDR2 FQNEAQ (reference sequence). This CDR3 spans 18 amino acids. CDR3 in amino acids: CASSAGWDSGDSNQPQHF. CDR3 nucleotides: TGTGCCAGCAGCGCAGGGTGGGACAGTGGAGATAGCAATCAGCCCCAGCATTTT.

The chain employs TRBV10-3 and TRBJ2-1, with 7 bases that match TRBD1. This CDR3 spans 14 amino acids. The ends lost 6 bases at V and 2 bases at J; junction bases unmatched: 4. Germline V lookup: CDR1 ENHRY, CDR2 SYGVKD. Written as DNA, the CDR3 is TGTGCCATCAGACAGGGGAGTCCCTACAATGAGCAGTTCTTC. It is translated as CAIRQGSPYNEQFF.